This T cell receptor (beta chain) originates from a study of blood T cell repertoires in COVID-19 (dated by TCRdb to the early 2020s). About the investigation overall: Collaborator samples came from the United States, Italy and Spain and covered acute and convalescent phases of COVID-19. The material from the prospective study consisted of cDNA or gDNA derived from T cells, B-cell-depleted T cells, or PBMCs. Deeply sampled blood TCRbeta repertoires from subjects exposed to, actively infected with, or recovered from COVID-19 were included in the dataset. The repertoires were released in a freely available public database intended as a resource for research on the immune response to SARS-CoV-2. Samples came from the ongoing ImmuneRACE study (first 160 participants) plus 1,254 subjects from 6 global collaborators. Sample metadata almost always included a de-identified subject ID, COVID-19 status, age in years and sex. HLA class I and class II types, where available, came from metadata supplied by the sample provider rather than from assay-based typing. The investigation overall reported the following: The quantity of clinical and demographic metadata differed by source and by participant and was supplied without curation.

The immunoSEQ Assay, a bias-controlled multiplex PCR, was used to amplify TCRbeta CDR3 regions from genomic DNA. The authors' analysis ran thus. Nucleated cell counts per sample were estimated from amplification of reference gene primers within the assay. To quantify the absolute abundance of each unique TCRbeta CDR3 rearrangement, sequence reads were collapsed and filtered. Productive Simpson clonality was computed per sample as the square root of Simpson's diversity index over productive rearrangements. TCRdb carries this immuneACCESS record with in-frame sequences only. Its versions omit some clonotypes, under half of them owing to an unresolved V gene in the studies checked, with the rest unexplained. From that table come the V and J calls and clone size; the DNA was used to work out D and trimming. For this sample the table gives approximately 250,000 clones, of which roughly 86% were detected only once. The top ten constitute about 3.5% of the sample.

Collaborating institutions collected whole blood in K2EDTA tubes following their own protocols. For TCRbeta analysis, collaborator samples were shipped as frozen whole blood, as isolated PBMCs, or as DNA extracted from either sample type. About this clone: Its antigen is unknown. Base qualities are missing; no much larger clone stands one base away.

This clonotype was obtained from a man aged 18-30 years with active or convalescent COVID-19. The sequencing input was peripheral blood.

The nucleotide sequence is TGTGCCAGCAGTACTTCAGGCGTTAACTATGGCTACACCTTC. Its protein is CASSTSGVNYGYTF. The sequence joins TRBV7-9 to TRBJ1-2, with the D gene too uncertain to name. Measured from the cysteine to the phenylalanine, the CDR3 is 14 residues long. The retained sequence is limited to the CDR3, 42 bases, with the frame set at the first base. Per the germline V gene (reference sequence), SEHNR is the CDR1 and FQNEAQ is the CDR2. V is reduced by 6 bases and J by 1 base, leaving a spacing of 12 bases between them.